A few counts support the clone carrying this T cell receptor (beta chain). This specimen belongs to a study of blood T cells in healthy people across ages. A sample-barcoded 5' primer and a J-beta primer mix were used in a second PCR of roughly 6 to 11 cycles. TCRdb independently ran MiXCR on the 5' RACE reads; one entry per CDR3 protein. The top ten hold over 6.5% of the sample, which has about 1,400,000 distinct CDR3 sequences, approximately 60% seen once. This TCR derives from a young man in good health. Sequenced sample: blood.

This chain's CDR3 is CSVGGQQETQYF. For the CDR3, the DNA is TGCAGCGTTGGAGGGCAGCAAGAGACCCAGTACTTC. The rearrangement uses TRBV29-1 and TRBJ2-5, with D tentatively TRBD2 (5 bases). Trimming left V 4 bases short and J 2 bases short, with 8 bases between. Germline CDR1 is SQVTM and CDR2 is ANQGSEA. The CDR3 has 12 residues.